Listed below are T cell receptor beta chains from one sample, sequenced in a study of immune evolution from preneoplasia to lung adenocarcinoma. Assay: immunoSEQ multiplex PCR; the TCRdb copy retains only in-frame clones and omits some. This repertoire shows just under 10,000 clones, more than 70% found once; its top ten account for 4.5% to 5%. Sample: FFPE minimally invasive lung adenocarcinoma tissue. These receptors originate from a person between 65 and 79 years old with lung adenocarcinoma. Some clones in this sample may be carry-over from other donors' samples. Both conserved end residues are part of each CDR3. The D gene is left open where the match is weak. Only some rows state a clone size, as once, few, many or a class for expanded clones.

abundance,d_gene,j_gene,v_gene,CDR3aa,CDR3nt
-,-,TRBJ2-7,TRBV11-3,CACHLVYEQYF,TGTGCCTGCCACCTGGTCTACGAGCAGTACTTC
-,-,TRBJ1-1,TRBV30,CAWSVQGGKTFF,TGTGCCTGGAGTGTCCAGGGTGGTAAAACTTTCTTT
-,-,TRBJ2-7,TRBV1,CTSSIRVVTPYEQYF,TGCACCAGCAGCATAAGGGTAGTAACTCCCTACGAGCAGTACTTC
-,TRBD1,TRBJ1-1,TRBV5-6,CASSYRTGVMNTEAFF,TGTGCCAGCAGCTACCGGACAGGTGTTATGAACACTGAAGCTTTCTTT
-,TRBD2,TRBJ2-1,TRBV30,CAWSVLTSTNEQFF,TGTGCCTGGAGTGTACTGACTAGCACCAATGAGCAGTTCTTC
once,TRBD2,TRBJ2-3,TRBV25-1,CASSSPAGGGTQYF,TGTGCCAGCAGTTCCCCAGCGGGAGGAGGTACGCAGTATTTT
-,-,TRBJ2-5,TRBV6-6,CASSYRRAETQYF,TGTGCCAGCAGTTATAGGAGGGCTGAGACCCAGTACTTC
few,-,TRBJ1-1,TRBV20-1,CSVSWKTEAFF,TGCAGTGTTAGTTGGAAGACTGAAGCTTTCTTT
-,TRBD1,TRBJ1-1,TRBV9,CASSVGQGKAFF,TGTGCCAGCAGCGTAGGACAGGGGAAAGCTTTCTTT
-,-,TRBJ2-1,TRBV7-3,CASSLDGTENNEQFF,TGTGCCAGCAGCTTGGACGGCACGGAAAACAATGAGCAGTTCTTC
-,-,TRBJ2-7,TRBV14,CASSRRMVSEQYF,TGTGCCAGCAGCCGGCGGATGGTCTCCGAGCAGTACTTC
few,-,TRBJ2-1,TRBV29-1,CSARRSTHNEQFF,TGCAGCGCCCGAAGATCTACCCACAATGAGCAGTTCTTC
once,-,TRBJ2-1,TRBV28,CASSFRDNEQFF,TGTGCCAGCAGTTTCAGGGACAATGAGCAGTTCTTC
few,TRBD1,TRBJ1-1,TRBV7-9,CASSLGQALNPEAFF,TGTGCCAGCAGCCTAGGACAGGCGCTGAACCCTGAAGCTTTCTTT
-,-,TRBJ1-6,TRBV2,CASSEIDSNSPLHF,TGTGCCAGCAGTGAAATCGACAGTAACTCACCCCTCCACTTT
-,TRBD1,TRBJ1-2,TRBV30,CAWTRDSRRYGYTF,TGTGCCTGGACTCGGGACAGTCGGCGGTATGGCTACACCTTC
-,-,TRBJ2-3,TRBV7-8,CASSLDRTTDTQYF,TGTGCCAGCAGCTTAGACAGGACAACAGATACGCAGTATTTT
-,-,TRBJ2-3,TRBV5-1,CASSLYDRGDTQYF,TGCGCCAGCAGCTTGTACGACAGAGGAGATACGCAGTATTTT
few,-,TRBJ2-3,TRBV12-5,CASGLPTESTDTQYF,TGTGCTAGTGGCTTGCCTACAGAATCCACAGATACGCAGTATTTT
-,-,TRBJ2-3,TRBV2,CASNGLSSDTQYF,TGTGCCAGCAATGGACTTTCCTCAGATACGCAGTATTTT
-,TRBD2,TRBJ2-5,TRBV7-2,CASSSRGREGETQYF,TGTGCCAGCAGCTCCCGGGGTAGGGAGGGAGAGACCCAGTACTTC
once,-,TRBJ1-5,TRBV6-1,CASSDMVGQPQHF,TGTGCCAGCAGTGATATGGTAGGTCAGCCCCAGCATTTT
-,-,TRBJ1-5,TRBV15,CATSADSGPQPQHF,TGTGCCACCAGCGCTGATAGTGGTCCGCAGCCCCAGCATTTT
once,-,TRBJ2-5,TRBV2,CASSFSQETQYF,TGTGCCAGCAGTTTCAGCCAAGAGACCCAGTACTTC
few,TRBD1,TRBJ1-5,TRBV4-1,CASSQDRTGVSPQHF,TGCGCCAGCAGCCAAGATAGGACAGGGGTCAGTCCCCAGCATTTT
-,-,TRBJ1-5,TRBV5-5,CASSLASTGINQPQHF,TGTGCCAGCAGCCTGGCCTCAACAGGGATCAATCAGCCCCAGCATTTT
-,-,TRBJ1-2,TRBV19,CASSIQAYGYTF,TGTGCCAGTAGTATCCAGGCCTATGGCTACACCTTC
-,-,TRBJ1-5,TRBV27,CASSLNGNNQPQHF,TGTGCCAGCAGTTTAAATGGTAACAATCAGCCCCAGCATTTT
-,-,TRBJ1-4,TRBV29-1,CSVEDPAVRNEKLFF,TGCAGCGTTGAAGATCCGGCAGTAAGAAATGAAAAACTGTTTTTT
-,TRBD1,TRBJ2-3,TRBV7-2,CASSSRQGPDTQYF,TGTGCCAGCAGCTCCCGACAGGGCCCAGATACGCAGTATTTT
-,TRBD2,TRBJ2-7,TRBV6-1,CASSSGRAYEQYF,TGTGCCAGCAGTAGCGGGAGGGCCTACGAGCAGTACTTC
-,TRBD2,TRBJ2-1,TRBV6-6,CASTLGLAASYNEQFF,TGTGCCAGCACCCTGGGACTAGCGGCGTCCTACAATGAGCAGTTCTTC
-,-,TRBJ1-1,TRBV6-4,CASRRVAAFF,TGTGCCAGCCGGAGGGTGGCAGCTTTCTTT